This TCR beta chain was found in a study of blood T cell repertoires in COVID-19. The CDR3 is 10 amino acids. Trimming removed 8 bases from V and 7 bases from J, with 8 bases in between. CDR1 is MDHEN and CDR2 is SYDVKM in the germline V gene. The data were produced by immunoSEQ multiplex PCR, yet TCRdb's version contains in-frame clones alone and is incomplete. The sample has over 130,000 clones; around 84% are singletons. The clonotype was recovered from a man aged 30 to 39 with COVID-19, enrolled during active disease. The material sequenced was peripheral blood. The chain recombines TRBV28 with TRBJ1-1, with D hard to call. As DNA, the CDR3 is TGTGCCAGCCGGGGTGGTGAAGCTTTCTTT. Translated: CASRGGEAFF.